This TCR beta chain is drawn from a study of cytomegalovirus exposure and HLA in healthy donors. Study overall: Prior work identified 120 million or so unique TCR beta sequences in roughly 180 million T cells.

Regarding the study as a whole: A further, later analysis showed that HLA-associated TCR beta chains (compared with equally common others) were more clonally expanded.

Regarding this clone: Its specificity is not known. Different DNA sequences within this sample yield the same CDR3.

With 60 Vbeta and 13 Jbeta primers, the PCR was carried out. Profiled with immunoSEQ multiplex PCR; TCRdb holds only in-frame clones, not every one. The sample consists of 110,000 to 150,000 clones, around 80% of them appearing once. Trimming took 0 bases from V and 7 from J, leaving 8 bases between them. This CDR3 has 12 residues. In germline, CDR1 is SGDLS, CDR2 YYNGEE. The clonotype originates from a woman in her forties in good health and CMV-seropositive. The sample taken for sequencing was PBMCs. The chain joins TRBV9 to TRBJ2-7; TRBD2 might be the D (6 bases). In DNA form, the CDR3 reads TGTGCCAGCAGCGTAGTGGGGGGTGAGCAGTACTTC. Residues: CASSVVGGEQYF.